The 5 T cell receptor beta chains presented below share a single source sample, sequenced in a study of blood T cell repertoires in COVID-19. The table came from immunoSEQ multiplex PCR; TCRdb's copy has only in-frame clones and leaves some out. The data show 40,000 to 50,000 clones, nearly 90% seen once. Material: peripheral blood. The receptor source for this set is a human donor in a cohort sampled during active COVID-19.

Here the CDR3 DNA reads TGCGCCAGCAGCACCTACTCTGGAAACACCATATATTTT. Its protein product is CASSTYSGNTIYF. The chain employs TRBV5-1 and TRBJ1-3; D gene uncertain. V lost 4 bases and J lost 0, with 5 bases in between. This CDR3 contains 13 residues. The germline CDR1 and CDR2 sequences are SGHRS and YFSETQ.

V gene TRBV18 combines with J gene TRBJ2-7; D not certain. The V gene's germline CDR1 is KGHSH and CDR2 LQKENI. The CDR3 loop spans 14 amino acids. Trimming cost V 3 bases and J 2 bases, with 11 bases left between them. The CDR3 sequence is CASSPIATAYEQYF. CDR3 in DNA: TGTGCCAGCTCACCCATAGCCACGGCCTACGAGCAGTACTTC. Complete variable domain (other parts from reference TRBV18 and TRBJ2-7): NAGVMQNPRHLVRRRGQEARLRCSPMKGHSHVYWYRQLPEEGLKFMVYLQKENIIDESGMPKERFSAEFPKEGPSILRIQQVVRGDSAAYFCASSPIATAYEQYFGPGTRLTVT.

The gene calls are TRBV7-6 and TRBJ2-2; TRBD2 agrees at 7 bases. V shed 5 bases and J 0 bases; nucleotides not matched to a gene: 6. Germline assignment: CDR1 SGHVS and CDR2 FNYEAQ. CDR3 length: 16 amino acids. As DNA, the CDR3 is TGTGCCAGCAGCCCGATCGGGGGGACGAACACCGGGGAGCTGTTTTTT. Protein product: CASSPIGGTNTGELFF.

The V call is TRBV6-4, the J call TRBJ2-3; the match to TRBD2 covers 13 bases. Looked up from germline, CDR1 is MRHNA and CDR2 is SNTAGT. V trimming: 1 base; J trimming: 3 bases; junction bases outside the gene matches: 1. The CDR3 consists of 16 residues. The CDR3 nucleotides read TGTGCCAGCAGTGACTTGGGACTAGCGGGAACAGATACGCAGTATTTT. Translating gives CASSDLGLAGTDTQYF.

The CDR3 sequence is CASSLSGRAAIQGEQFF. The CDR3 nucleotides read TGTGCCAGCAGCTTAAGCGGGAGGGCCGCGATCCAGGGTGAGCAGTTCTTC. The chain carries TRBV5-4 and TRBJ2-1; 10 bases are shared with TRBD2. The CDR3 runs to 17 residues. J gave up 9 bases and V 2 bases, and 14 bases lay outside the gene matches. Looked up from germline, CDR1 is SGHNT and CDR2 is YYREEE (reference sequence).